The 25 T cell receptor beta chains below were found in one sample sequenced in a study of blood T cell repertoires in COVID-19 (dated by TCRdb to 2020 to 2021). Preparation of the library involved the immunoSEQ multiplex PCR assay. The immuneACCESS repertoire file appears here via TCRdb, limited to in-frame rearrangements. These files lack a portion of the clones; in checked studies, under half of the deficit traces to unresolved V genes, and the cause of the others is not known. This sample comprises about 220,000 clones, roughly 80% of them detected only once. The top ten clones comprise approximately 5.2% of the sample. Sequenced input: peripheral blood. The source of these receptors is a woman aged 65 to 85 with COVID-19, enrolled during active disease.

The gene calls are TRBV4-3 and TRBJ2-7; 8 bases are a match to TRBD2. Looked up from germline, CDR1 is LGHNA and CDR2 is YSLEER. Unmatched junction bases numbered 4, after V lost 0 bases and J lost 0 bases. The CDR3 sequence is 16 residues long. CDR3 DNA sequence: TGCGCCAGCAGCCAAGATCTAGCGGGCAGCTCCTACGAGCAGTACTTC. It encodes CASSQDLAGSSYEQYF.

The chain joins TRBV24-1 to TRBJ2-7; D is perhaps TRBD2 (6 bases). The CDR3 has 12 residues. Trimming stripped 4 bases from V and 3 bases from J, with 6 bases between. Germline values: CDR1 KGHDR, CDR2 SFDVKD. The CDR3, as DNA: TGTGCCACCAGTGAGGAGGGCTACGAGCAGTACTTC. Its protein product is CATSEEGYEQYF.

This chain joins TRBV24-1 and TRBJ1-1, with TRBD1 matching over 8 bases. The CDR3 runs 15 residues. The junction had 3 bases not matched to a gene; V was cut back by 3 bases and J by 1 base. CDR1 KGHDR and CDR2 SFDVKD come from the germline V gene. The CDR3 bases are TGTGCCACCAGTGATACGACAGGGGCGAACACTGAAGCTTTCTTT. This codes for CATSDTTGANTEAFF.

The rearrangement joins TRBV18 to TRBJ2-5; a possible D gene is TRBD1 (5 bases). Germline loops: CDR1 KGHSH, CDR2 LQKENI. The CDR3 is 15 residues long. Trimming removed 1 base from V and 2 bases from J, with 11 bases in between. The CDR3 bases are TGTGCCAGCTCACCACGTCCGACAGCTCAAGAGACCCAGTACTTC. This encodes CASSPRPTAQETQYF.

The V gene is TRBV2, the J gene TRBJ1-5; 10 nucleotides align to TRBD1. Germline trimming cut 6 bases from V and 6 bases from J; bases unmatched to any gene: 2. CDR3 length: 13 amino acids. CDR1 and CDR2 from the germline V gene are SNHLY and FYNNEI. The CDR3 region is CASRGQGPQPQHF. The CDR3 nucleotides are TGTGCCAGCAGGGGACAGGGGCCTCAGCCCCAGCATTTT.

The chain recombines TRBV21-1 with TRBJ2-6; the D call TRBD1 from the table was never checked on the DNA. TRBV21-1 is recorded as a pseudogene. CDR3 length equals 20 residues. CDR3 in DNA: TGTGCCAGCAGCAAATCACAGGGCGCAACTAACAGGTCGGGGGCCAACGTCCTGACTTTC. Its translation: CASSKSQGATNRSGANVLTF.

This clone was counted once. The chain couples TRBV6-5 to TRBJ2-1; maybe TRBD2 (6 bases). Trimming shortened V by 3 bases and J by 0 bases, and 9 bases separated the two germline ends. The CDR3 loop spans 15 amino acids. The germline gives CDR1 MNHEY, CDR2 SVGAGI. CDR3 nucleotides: TGTGCCAGCAGTTATCGGGGGAGCTCCTACAATGAGCAGTTCTTC. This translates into CASSYRGSSYNEQFF.

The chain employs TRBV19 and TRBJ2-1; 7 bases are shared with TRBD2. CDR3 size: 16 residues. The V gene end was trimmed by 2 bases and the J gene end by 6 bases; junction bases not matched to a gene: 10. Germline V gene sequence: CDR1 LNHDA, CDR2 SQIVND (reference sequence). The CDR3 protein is CASSIPGGRGANEQFF. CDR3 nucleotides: TGTGCCAGTAGTATACCGGGGGGAAGAGGGGCCAATGAGCAGTTCTTC.

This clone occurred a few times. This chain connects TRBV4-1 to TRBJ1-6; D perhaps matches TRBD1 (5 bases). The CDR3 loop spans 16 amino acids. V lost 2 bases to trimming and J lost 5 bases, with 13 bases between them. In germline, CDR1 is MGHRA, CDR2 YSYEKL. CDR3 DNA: TGCGCCAGCAGCCAATTACCGGGGGTCGATAATTCACCCCTCCACTTT. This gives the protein CASSQLPGVDNSPLHF.

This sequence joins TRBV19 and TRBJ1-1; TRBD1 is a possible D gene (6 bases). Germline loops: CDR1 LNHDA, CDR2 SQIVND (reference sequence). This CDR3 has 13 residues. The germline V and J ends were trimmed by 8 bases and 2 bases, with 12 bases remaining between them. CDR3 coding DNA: TGTGCCAGTCATATCAGGGGTAACACTGAAGCTTTCTTT. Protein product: CASHIRGNTEAFF.

The CDR3 spells CASRFTVYNEQFF. The CDR3 coding sequence is TGTGCCAGCAGATTTACAGTATACAATGAGCAGTTCTTC. This chain connects TRBV6-5 to TRBJ2-1; D unresolved. The CDR3 sequence is 13 residues long. Germline CDR1 MNHEY, CDR2 SVGAGI. V lost 6 bases and J lost 4, with 10 bases in between.

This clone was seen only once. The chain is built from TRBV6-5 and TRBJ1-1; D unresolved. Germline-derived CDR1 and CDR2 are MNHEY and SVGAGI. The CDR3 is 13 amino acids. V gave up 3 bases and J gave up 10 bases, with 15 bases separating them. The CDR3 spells CASSYPTISGAFF. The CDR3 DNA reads TGTGCCAGCAGTTATCCAACAATCAGTGGAGCTTTCTTT.

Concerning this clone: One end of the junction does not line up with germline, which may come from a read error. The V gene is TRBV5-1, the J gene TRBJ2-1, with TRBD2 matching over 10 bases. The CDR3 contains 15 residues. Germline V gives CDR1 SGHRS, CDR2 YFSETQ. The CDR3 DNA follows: TGCGCCAGCAGGTTGGGACTAGCGCCAGGCAATGAGCAGTTCTTC. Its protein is CASRLGLAPGNEQFF.

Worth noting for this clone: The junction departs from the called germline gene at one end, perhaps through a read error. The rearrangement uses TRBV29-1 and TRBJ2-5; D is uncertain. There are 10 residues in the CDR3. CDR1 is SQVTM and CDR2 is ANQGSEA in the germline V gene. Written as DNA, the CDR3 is TGCAGCGTTGTTGGAGAGGCCCAGTACTTC. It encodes CSVVGEAQYF.

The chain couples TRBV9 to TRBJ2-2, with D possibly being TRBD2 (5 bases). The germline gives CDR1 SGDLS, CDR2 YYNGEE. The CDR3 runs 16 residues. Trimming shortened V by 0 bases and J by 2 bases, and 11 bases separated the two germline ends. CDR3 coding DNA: TGTGCCAGCAGCGTAGTAGCGACTAAAAACACCGGGGAGCTGTTTTTT. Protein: CASSVVATKNTGELFF.

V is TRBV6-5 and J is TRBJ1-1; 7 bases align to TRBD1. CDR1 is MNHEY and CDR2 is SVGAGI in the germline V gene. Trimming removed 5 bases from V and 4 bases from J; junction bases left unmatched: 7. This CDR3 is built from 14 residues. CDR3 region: CASSPGTVVTEAFF. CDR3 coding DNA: TGTGCCAGCAGTCCCGGGACAGTCGTCACTGAAGCTTTCTTT.

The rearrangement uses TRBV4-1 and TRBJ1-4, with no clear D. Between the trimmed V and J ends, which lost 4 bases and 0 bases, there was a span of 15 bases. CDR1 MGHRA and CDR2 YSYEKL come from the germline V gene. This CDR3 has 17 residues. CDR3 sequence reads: CASSPGDKPATNEKLFF. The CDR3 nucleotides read TGCGCCAGCAGCCCCGGCGACAAACCCGCAACTAATGAAAAACTGTTTTTT.

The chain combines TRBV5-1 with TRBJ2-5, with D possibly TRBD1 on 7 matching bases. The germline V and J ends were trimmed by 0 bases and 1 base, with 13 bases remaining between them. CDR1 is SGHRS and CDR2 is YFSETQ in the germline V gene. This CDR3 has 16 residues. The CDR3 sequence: CASSLEAGGRQETQYF. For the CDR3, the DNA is TGCGCCAGCAGCTTGGAGGCAGGGGGGCGCCAAGAGACCCAGTACTTC.

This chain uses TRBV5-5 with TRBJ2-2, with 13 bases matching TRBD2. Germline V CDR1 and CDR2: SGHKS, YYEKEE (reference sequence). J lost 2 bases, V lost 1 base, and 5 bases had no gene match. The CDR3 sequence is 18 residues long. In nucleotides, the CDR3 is TGTGCCAGCAGCTTGACACGACTAGCGGGAGGTAACACCGGGGAGCTGTTTTTT. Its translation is CASSLTRLAGGNTGELFF.

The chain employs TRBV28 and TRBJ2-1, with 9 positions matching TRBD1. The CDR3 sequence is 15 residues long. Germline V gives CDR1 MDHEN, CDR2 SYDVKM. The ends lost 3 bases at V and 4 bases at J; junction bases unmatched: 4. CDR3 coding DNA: TGTGCCAGCAGTTTGTTAGGGACAGGGTACAATGAGCAGTTCTTC. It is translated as CASSLLGTGYNEQFF.

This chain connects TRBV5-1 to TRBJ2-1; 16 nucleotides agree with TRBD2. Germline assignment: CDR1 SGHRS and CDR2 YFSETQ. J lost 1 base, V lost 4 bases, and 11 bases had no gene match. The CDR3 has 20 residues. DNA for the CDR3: TGCGCCAGCAGCGGGGGGACTAGCGGGAGGGCCGTCCTGTCCTACAATGAGCAGTTCTTC. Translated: CASSGGTSGRAVLSYNEQFF.

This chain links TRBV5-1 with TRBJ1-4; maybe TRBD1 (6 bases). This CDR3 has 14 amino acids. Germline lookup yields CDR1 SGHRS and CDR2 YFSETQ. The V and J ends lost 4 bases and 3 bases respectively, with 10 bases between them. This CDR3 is CASSLQGPNEKLFF. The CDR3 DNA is TGCGCCAGCAGCCTACAGGGACCTAATGAAAAACTGTTTTTT.

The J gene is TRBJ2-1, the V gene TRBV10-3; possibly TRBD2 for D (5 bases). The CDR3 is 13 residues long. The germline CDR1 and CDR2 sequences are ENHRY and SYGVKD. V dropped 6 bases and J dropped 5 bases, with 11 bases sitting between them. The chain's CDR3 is CAIRNSADNEQFF. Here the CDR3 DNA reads TGTGCCATCAGGAATAGCGCGGACAATGAGCAGTTCTTC.

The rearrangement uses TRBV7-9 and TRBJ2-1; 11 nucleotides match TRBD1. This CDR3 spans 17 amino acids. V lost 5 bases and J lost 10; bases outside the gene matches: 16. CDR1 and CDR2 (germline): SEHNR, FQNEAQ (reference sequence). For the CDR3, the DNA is TGTGCCAGCAGCCTCAGAGGCGGGACAGGGGGAGTGGGGGAGCAGTTCTTC. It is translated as CASSLRGGTGGVGEQFF.

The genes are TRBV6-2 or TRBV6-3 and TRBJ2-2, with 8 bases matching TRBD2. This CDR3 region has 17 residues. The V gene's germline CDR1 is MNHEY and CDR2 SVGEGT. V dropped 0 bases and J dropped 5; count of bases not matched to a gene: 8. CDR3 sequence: CASSYSKGGGQTGELFF. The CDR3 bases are TGTGCCAGCAGTTACTCGAAAGGCGGGGGGCAAACCGGGGAGCTGTTTTTT.